Listed here are 10 T cell receptor beta chains from one sample, sequenced in a study of cytomegalovirus exposure and HLA in healthy donors (TCRdb year 2017). Library construction relied on the immunoSEQ multiplex PCR assay. For the multiplex PCR, a mixture combining 60 forward primers for TCR Vbeta segments and 13 reverse primers for TCR Jbeta segments was used. Here the immuneACCESS table is served through TCRdb, limited to in-frame sequences with V and J called. Missing clones are a known gap in these copies; in checked studies unresolved V genes cover under half, and the rest lacks a known reason. Present in this sample are roughly 150,000 clones, 70% to 80% of which were seen just once. Together, the top ten hold about 15% of the sample. What was sequenced was PBMCs. These receptors were taken from a woman in her 40s in good health and CMV-seronegative.

The V and J genes are TRBV28 and TRBJ1-4; possible D gene TRBD1, 5 bases. Trimming left V 2 bases short and J 8 bases short, with 12 bases between. CDR3 length: 14 amino acids. Germline V lookup: CDR1 MDHEN, CDR2 SYDVKM. This CDR3 reads CASSLAPTVEKLFF. The CDR3 coding sequence is TGTGCCAGCAGTTTAGCCCCGACAGTCGAAAAACTGTTTTTT.

This clone has a single count. The chain joins TRBV28 to TRBJ1-2; 9 bases line up with TRBD1. The CDR3 spans 14 residues. The junction had 8 bases not matched to a gene; V was cut back by 5 bases and J by 7 bases. Germline CDR1 and CDR2: MDHEN and SYDVKM. The CDR3 DNA follows: TGTGCCAGCAGTCCTGGAACAGGGGGCCCTGGCTACACCTTC. It codes for CASSPGTGGPGYTF.

The rearrangement joins TRBV18 to TRBJ1-3; D uncertain. Per germline, CDR1 KGHSH and CDR2 LQKENI. The CDR3 length is 17 residues. V was pared by 2 bases and J by 4 bases, with 18 bases between. This CDR3 reads CASSPVGSQAGGNTIYF. CDR3 nucleotide sequence: TGTGCCAGCTCACCAGTCGGGAGTCAGGCCGGAGGAAACACCATATATTTT.

This clone was counted only a few times. The chain employs TRBV6-6 and TRBJ1-2, with D hard to call. V lost 2 bases and J lost 8, with 15 bases in between. Germline V gene sequence: CDR1 MNHNY, CDR2 SVGAGI (reference sequence). The CDR3 has 14 amino acids. Written as DNA, the CDR3 is TGTGCCAGCAGTTACGGACCCTTCGGGGAGGGCTACACCTTC. Translated, it gives CASSYGPFGEGYTF.

The rearrangement links TRBV9 to TRBJ2-5; possible D gene TRBD2, 5 bases. The germline V and J ends were trimmed by 0 bases and 7 bases, with 10 bases remaining between them. This CDR3 region has 13 residues. Germline assignment: CDR1 SGDLS and CDR2 YYNGEE. The CDR3 here is CASSVGSSGTQYF. CDR3 coding DNA: TGTGCCAGCAGCGTAGGGAGCAGCGGGACCCAGTACTTC.

The chain recombines TRBV28 with TRBJ1-5; D might be TRBD1 (6 bases). The germline V gene has CDR1 MDHEN and CDR2 SYDVKM. This CDR3 has 12 residues. The ends were cut back, 7 bases at V and 4 bases at J, with 8 bases in the middle. The CDR3 region is CASNQGNQPQHF. In DNA form, the CDR3 reads TGTGCCAGCAATCAGGGGAATCAGCCCCAGCATTTT.

The CDR3: CAGSPGTGETQYF. CDR3 DNA sequence: TGTGCCGGTTCACCCGGGACAGGGGAGACCCAGTACTTC. This chain uses TRBV2 with TRBJ2-5, with 9 bases fitting TRBD1. Trimming took 11 bases from V and 5 from J; bases not matched to a gene: 9. The CDR3 spans 13 residues. The germline CDR1 and CDR2 sequences are SNHLY and FYNNEI.

The CDR3 sequence: CASSLSNSHSNQPQHF. The CDR3 DNA follows: TGTGCCAGCAGTTTATCGAACAGTCATAGCAATCAGCCCCAGCATTTT. This rearrangement joins TRBV27 to TRBJ1-5; no clear D gene. The CDR3 is made up of 16 amino acids. Trimming stripped 0 bases from V and 0 bases from J, with 9 bases between. In germline, CDR1 is MNHEY, CDR2 SMNVEV (reference sequence).

The CDR3 loop reads CASSQGGEQYF. Here the CDR3 DNA reads TGTGCCAGCAGCCAGGGGGGCGAGCAGTACTTC. This chain links TRBV14 with TRBJ2-7; possibly TRBD2 for D (6 bases). The CDR3 consists of 11 residues. Germline loops: CDR1 SGHDN, CDR2 FVKESK. V gave up 3 bases and J gave up 6 bases, with 6 bases separating them. Full variable domain (missing parts from reference TRBV14 and TRBJ2-7): EAGVTQFPSHSVIEKGQTVTLRCDPISGHDNLYWYRRVMGKEIKFLLHFVKESKQDESGMPNNRFLAERTGGTYSTLKVQPAELEDSGVYFCASSQGGEQYFGPGTRLTVT.

The chain carries TRBV5-6 and TRBJ2-1, with 9 bases identical to TRBD2. The CDR3 runs to 15 residues. V was clipped by 1 base and J by 4 bases; unmatched bases: 3. Per the germline V gene, CDR1 is SGHDT and CDR2 is YYEEEE. CDR3: CASSLPSGGYNEQFF. The DNA for the CDR3 is TGTGCCAGCAGCTTGCCGAGCGGGGGGTACAATGAGCAGTTCTTC.